This passage covers 17 T cell receptor beta chains from one sample sequenced in a study of T cell clonotyping in hematopoietic cell transplantation. The table came from immunoSEQ multiplex PCR; TCRdb's copy has only in-frame clones and leaves some out. The repertoire has 70,000 or so clones, 94% of them found once; the top ten carry 1.5% to 2%. Sequenced input: peripheral blood mononuclear cells. The receptors originated from a man aged 50 or older in good health. Some clones in this sample may be carry-over from other donors' samples.

V and J are TRBV2 and TRBJ2-5; TRBD2 might be the D (5 bases). The germline V and J ends were trimmed by 4 bases and 5 bases, with 14 bases remaining between them. The V gene's germline CDR1 is SNHLY and CDR2 FYNNEI. This CDR3 region has 14 residues. CDR3 nucleotide sequence: TGTGCCAGCAGTGGAATCACGGGGATGGAGACCCAGTACTTC. It codes for CASSGITGMETQYF.

The chain carries TRBV11-2 and TRBJ2-3; 8 positions agree with TRBD1. From germline, CDR1 is SGHAT and CDR2 FQNNGV. The CDR3 is made up of 17 amino acids. The junction had 14 bases not matched to a gene; V was cut back by 4 bases and J by 5 bases. CDR3 bases: TGTGCCAGCAGCTCTCTTTCGCAGGGGGCGAGGGTAGATACGCAGTATTTT. It specifies CASSSLSQGARVDTQYF.

This clone appeared once. The chain links TRBV4-1 to TRBJ2-5, with D tentatively TRBD1 or TRBD2 (5 bases each). The CDR3 has 16 residues. The V end lost 0 bases, the J end lost 2 bases, and 13 bases lay between the germline ends. The germline gives CDR1 MGHRA, CDR2 YSYEKL. The CDR3: CASSQEGTATQETQYF. The CDR3 DNA follows: TGCGCCAGCAGCCAAGAAGGGACGGCCACACAAGAGACCCAGTACTTC.

V gene TRBV19 combines with J gene TRBJ1-2, with 7 positions matching TRBD1. Germline V gives CDR1 LNHDA, CDR2 SQIVND (reference sequence). The length of the CDR3 is 14 residues. Trimming cost V 8 bases and J 4 bases; bases outside gene matches: 10. As DNA, the CDR3 is TGTGCCAGTTATGGACAGGCGGCGCGCTATGGCTACACCTTC. This sequence encodes CASYGQAARYGYTF.

Only one count was recorded for this clone. This sequence joins TRBV11-2 and TRBJ2-7; D gene ambiguous. This CDR3 region has 15 residues. CDR1 is SGHAT and CDR2 is FQNNGV in the germline V gene. The germline V and J ends were trimmed by 6 bases and 0 bases, with 15 bases remaining between them. The CDR3 is CASRPESVSSYEQYF. The CDR3 DNA is TGTGCCAGCAGGCCCGAGTCCGTTAGCTCCTACGAGCAGTACTTC.

The genes are TRBV6-5 and TRBJ1-5; unclear D gene. The V end was cut by 5 bases, the J end by 2 bases, with 10 bases between. The length of the CDR3 is 14 residues. Germline CDR1 MNHEY, CDR2 SVGAGI. CDR3 DNA: TGTGCCAGCAGTATTCGAGTGGGCAATCAGCCCCAGCATTTT. This sequence encodes CASSIRVGNQPQHF.

Within the sample, this clone is medium-sized. The V gene is TRBV7-2, the J gene TRBJ2-1; 9 nucleotides line up with TRBD1. With 1 base clipped from V and 2 bases from J, the junction kept 6 bases outside the gene matches. The germline V gene encodes CDR1 SGHTA and CDR2 FQGNSA. The CDR3 runs 17 residues. This chain's CDR3 is CASSLDPGQGPYNEQFF. CDR3 nucleotide sequence: TGTGCCAGCAGCTTAGACCCGGGACAGGGTCCCTACAATGAGCAGTTCTTC.

The chain couples TRBV4-3 to TRBJ2-3, with 11 bases that match TRBD2. The germline V gene encodes CDR1 LGHNA and CDR2 YSLEER. The CDR3 has 17 amino acids. The ends lost 0 bases at V and 4 bases at J; junction bases unmatched: 6. The CDR3 protein is CASSQDRGTSGADTQYF. Here the CDR3 DNA reads TGCGCCAGCAGCCAAGATCGAGGGACTAGCGGAGCAGATACGCAGTATTTT.

The chain is built from TRBV2 and TRBJ2-7, with TRBD1 as a possible D gene (5 bases). The V end was cut by 7 bases, the J end by 3 bases, with 10 bases between. This CDR3 is 12 amino acids long. The germline V gene has CDR1 SNHLY and CDR2 FYNNEI. CDR3 nucleotides: TGTGCCAGCAAAGGGGTCTTCTACGAGCAGTACTTC. Residues: CASKGVFYEQYF.

The chain carries TRBV28 and TRBJ2-7; 8 bases are shared with TRBD1. Germline V gene lookup returns CDR1 MDHEN and CDR2 SYDVKM. J was trimmed by 2 bases and V by 7 bases; bases with no gene match: 10. This CDR3 region has 15 residues. The CDR3 DNA follows: TGTGCCAGCACCCAACCCGGGACAGGCACCTACGAGCAGTACTTC. Protein product: CASTQPGTGTYEQYF.

The chain joins TRBV19 to TRBJ1-1; 9 bases align to TRBD1. Germline V gene data show CDR1 as LNHDA and CDR2 as SQIVND (reference sequence). The CDR3 covers 14 residues. The junction had 4 bases not matched to a gene; V was cut back by 4 bases and J by 4 bases. The CDR3 DNA reads as TGTGCCAGTAGTACACAGGGGGCGATCACTGAAGCTTTCTTT. Translation gives CASSTQGAITEAFF.

CDR3 bases: TGTGCCAGCAGCGCGTACAGGGTTGAGAGAGGCTACACCTTC. Translating gives CASSAYRVERGYTF. V is TRBV5-4 and J is TRBJ1-2, with a tentative D call TRBD1 (6 bases). Trimming left V 4 bases short and J 8 bases short, with 18 bases between. The CDR3 is 14 residues long. Per the germline V gene, CDR1 is SGHNT and CDR2 is YYREEE (reference sequence).

The chain recombines TRBV5-1 with TRBJ2-1; the D gene is possibly TRBD2 (6 bases). V lost 5 bases and J lost 7, with 13 bases in between. This CDR3 comprises 13 residues. In germline, CDR1 is SGHRS, CDR2 YFSETQ. The CDR3 sequence is CASRRDLINEQFF. The CDR3 nucleotides read TGCGCCAGCAGACGGGACTTAATAAATGAGCAGTTCTTC.

The chain carries TRBV13 and TRBJ2-7, with 8 bases that match TRBD2. With V trimmed by 8 bases and J by 0 bases, 6 bases remained unmatched. CDR1 is PRHDT and CDR2 is FYEKMQ in the germline V gene (reference sequence). The CDR3 sequence is 14 residues long. The CDR3 DNA is TGTGCCAGCCGGCAGCGGGGGAGCTCCTACGAGCAGTACTTC. It is translated as CASRQRGSSYEQYF.

This sequence joins TRBV5-1 and TRBJ2-2, with 7 bases that match TRBD1. Germline V CDR1 and CDR2: SGHRS, YFSETQ. The CDR3 runs 17 residues. Trimming cost V 1 base and J 5 bases; bases outside gene matches: 11. The CDR3 sequence is CASSLNLGGGVTGELFF. The CDR3 nucleotides read TGCGCCAGCAGCTTGAATCTAGGGGGCGGTGTAACCGGGGAGCTGTTTTTT.

CDR3 in amino acids: CASSLLGGIYEQYF. In nucleotides, the CDR3 is TGTGCCAGCAGCTTATTAGGGGGAATCTACGAGCAGTACTTC. This sequence joins TRBV7-8 and TRBJ2-7, with D tentatively TRBD1 (6 bases). V was clipped by 2 bases and J by 3 bases, with 11 bases between them. This CDR3 is 14 amino acids long. Germline loops: CDR1 SGHVS, CDR2 FQNEAQ.

V is TRBV28 and J is TRBJ1-5; 10 bases line up with TRBD1. Germline V CDR1 and CDR2: MDHEN, SYDVKM. The CDR3 consists of 15 residues. The junction had 4 bases not matched to a gene; V was cut back by 2 bases and J by 6 bases. The CDR3 nucleotides are TGTGCCAGCAGTTTAGGGGGACAGGGGAGTCAGCCCCAGCATTTT. Its translation is CASSLGGQGSQPQHF.